This T cell receptor beta chain was identified during a study of vaccination effects on CD4 cells after COVID-19. A remark on this clone: Its antigen is as yet unknown.

V was clipped by 4 bases and J by 0 bases; unmatched bases: 10. Looked up from germline, CDR1 is SGHDT and CDR2 is YYEEEE. The CDR3 has 17 amino acids. Produced via immunoSEQ multiplex PCR; TCRdb's table is partial and in-frame only. The profile shows tens of thousands of clones, approximately 81% of them singletons. ViraFEST assay sequencing came after antigen-specific CD4+ T cells were expanded with viral peptide pools. Following 10 days of culture, CD4+ T cells were isolated. Vaccinated participants had no history of SARS-CoV-2 infection and tested negative for nucleocapsid antibodies. PBMC were cultured at a few million per well with about 9 IU/ml IL-2 and roughly 10 ug/ml peptides.

This TCR was recovered from a human donor who received a COVID-19 vaccine. This rearrangement joins TRBV5-6 to TRBJ1-5; 7 bases line up with TRBD1. This material consisted of CD4+ T cells from PBMCs cultured with HCoV-229E spike peptides, taken before COVID-19 vaccination. CDR3 loop: CASSPGGGRYSNQPQHF. The DNA for the CDR3 is TGTGCCAGCAGCCCAGGGGGTGGGAGATATAGCAATCAGCCCCAGCATTTT. Filled out from reference TRBV5-6 and TRBJ1-5, the complete variable domain reads DAGVTQSPTHLIKTRGQQVTLRCSPKSGHDTVSWYQQALGQGPQFIFQYYEEEERQRGNFPDRFSGHQFPNYSSELNVNALLLGDSALYLCASSPGGGRYSNQPQHFGDGTRLSIL.